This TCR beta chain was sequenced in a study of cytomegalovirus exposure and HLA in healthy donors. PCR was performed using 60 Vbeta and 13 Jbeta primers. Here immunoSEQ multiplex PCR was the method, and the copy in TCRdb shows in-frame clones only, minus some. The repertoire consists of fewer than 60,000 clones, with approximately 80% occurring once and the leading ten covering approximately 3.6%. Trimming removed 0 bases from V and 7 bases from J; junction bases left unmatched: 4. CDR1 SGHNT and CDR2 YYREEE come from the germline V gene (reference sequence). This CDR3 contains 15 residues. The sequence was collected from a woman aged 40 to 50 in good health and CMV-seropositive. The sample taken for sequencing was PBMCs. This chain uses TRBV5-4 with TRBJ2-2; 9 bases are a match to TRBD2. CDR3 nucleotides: TGTGCCAGCAGCTTGGGCGGGGGGGCCTTCGGGGAGCTGTTTTTT. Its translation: CASSLGGGAFGELFF.